This TCR beta chain was identified in a study of blood T cell repertoires in COVID-19. Study-level information: COVID-19 samples from acute and convalescent phases originated in the United States, Italy and Spain.

The V gene's germline CDR1 is MNHNS and CDR2 SASEGT. Losses at the gene ends were 3 bases for V and 9 bases for J; bases not matched to a gene: 6. This CDR3 is 13 amino acids long. Method: immunoSEQ multiplex PCR; TCRdb's copy keeps in-frame clones and lacks some. The table includes roughly 120,000 clones, roughly 80% detected once. This chain links TRBV6-1 with TRBJ2-7; the match to TRBD1 covers 9 bases. The TCR comes from a man aged 50-60 years with acute or convalescent COVID-19. Sample: peripheral blood. The chain's CDR3 is CASSDGTGRWQYV. In DNA form, the CDR3 reads TGTGCCAGCAGTGACGGGACAGGGAGATGGCAGTACGTC.